Listed here are 15 T cell receptor beta chains from one sample, sequenced in a study of blood T cell repertoires in COVID-19. TCRdb keeps only in-frame clones here, not all; method: immunoSEQ multiplex PCR. In the table there are some 250,000 clones, about 68% of which are singletons. The sample was peripheral blood. These receptors all stem from a woman at least 80 years old with acute or convalescent COVID-19.

Points on this clone: This sample includes further DNA sequences coding for the same CDR3. The genes are TRBV24-1 and TRBJ1-2, with 7 bases identical to TRBD1. CDR1 and CDR2 (germline): KGHDR, SFDVKD. The V gene end was trimmed by 4 bases and the J gene end by 7 bases; junction bases not matched to a gene: 5. This CDR3 region has 13 residues. The CDR3 spells CATSDRQGGGYTF. The CDR3 coding sequence is TGTGCCACCAGTGACCGACAGGGTGGTGGCTACACCTTC.

This clone appeared a few times. The genes are TRBV5-1 and TRBJ2-1; TRBD1 matches at 8 bases. This CDR3 is built from 15 residues. After removal of 4 bases from V and 3 bases from J, the junction contained 6 bases not matched to a gene. In germline, CDR1 is SGHRS, CDR2 YFSETQ. The CDR3 nucleotides read TGCGCCAGCAGCCCCGGGACAGGAGTCTACAATGAGCAGTTCTTC. It codes for CASSPGTGVYNEQFF.

The chain couples TRBV2 to TRBJ1-2, with D maybe TRBD1 (6 bases). The germline V gene encodes CDR1 SNHLY and CDR2 FYNNEI. There are 13 residues in the CDR3. V lost 6 bases to trimming and J lost 6 bases, with 14 bases between them. The CDR3 sequence is CASRNYRANGYTF. The CDR3 DNA reads as TGTGCCAGCAGAAACTACAGGGCTAATGGCTACACCTTC.

The chain carries TRBV2 and TRBJ1-2; D perhaps matches TRBD1 (5 bases). Germline CDR1 SNHLY, CDR2 FYNNEI. The CDR3 loop spans 13 amino acids. Trimming cost V 3 bases and J 5 bases, with 10 bases left between them. CDR3 loop: CASSEGEGYGYTF. Here the CDR3 DNA reads TGTGCCAGCAGTGAGGGGGAGGGGTATGGCTACACCTTC.

This rearrangement joins TRBV25-1 to TRBJ2-3; tentative D call: TRBD1 (5 bases). Germline CDR1 and CDR2: MGHDK and SYGVNS. CDR3 length: 16 residues. V lost 4 bases to trimming and J lost 2 bases, with 16 bases between them. DNA for the CDR3: TGTGCCAGCAGTGCCCGGCAGGGCCAGATCACAGATACGCAGTATTTT. Its protein product is CASSARQGQITDTQYF.

The chain has TRBV11-2 and TRBJ1-1; D call uncertain. The CDR3 spans 13 residues. CDR1 is SGHAT, CDR2 FQNNGV, per germline. The V gene lost 6 bases and the J gene lost 0 bases, with 8 bases spanning the gap. CDR3: CASSMTLNTEAFF. The CDR3 nucleotides are TGTGCCAGCAGTATGACACTGAACACTGAAGCTTTCTTT. Supplemented by reference TRBV11-2 and TRBJ1-1, the full variable domain reads EAGVAQSPRYKIIEKRQSVAFWCNPISGHATLYWYQQILGQGPKLLIQFQNNGVVDDSQLPKDRFSAERLKGVDSTLKIQPAKLEDSAVYLCASSMTLNTEAFFGQGTRLTVV.

The count of this clone is one. This chain connects TRBV5-4 to TRBJ2-7; TRBD2 matches 12 bases. CDR3 length equals 15 residues. Germline V gives CDR1 SGHNT, CDR2 YYREEE (reference sequence). The J segment lost 2 bases and the V segment lost 3 bases, leaving 3 bases of the junction unmatched. CDR3: CASSSLAGGPYEQYF. CDR3 bases: TGTGCCAGCAGCTCTCTAGCGGGAGGGCCCTACGAGCAGTACTTC.

In regard to this clone: Other DNA sequences from this sample encode an identical CDR3 as well. The chain has TRBV9 and TRBJ2-1, with 8 bases that match TRBD2. With V trimmed by 0 bases and J by 6 bases, 5 bases remained unmatched. The length of the CDR3 is 15 residues. Germline V gives CDR1 SGDLS, CDR2 YYNGEE. DNA for the CDR3: TGTGCCAGCAGCGTAGACGGGGGGGCGTTCAATGAGCAGTTCTTC. Translated: CASSVDGGAFNEQFF.

The rearrangement uses TRBV19 and TRBJ1-3; D is possibly TRBD1 (5 bases). CDR3 length: 15 residues. The germline gives CDR1 LNHDA, CDR2 SQIVND (reference sequence). V was pared by 2 bases and J by 2 bases, with 10 bases between. In DNA form, the CDR3 reads TGTGCCAGTAGTATACTGTCGGGGGCTGGAAACACCATATATTTT. Translating it yields CASSILSGAGNTIYF.

Of note for this clone: This could be a read error, since a much larger clone is one nucleotide away. The rearrangement joins TRBV7-2 to TRBJ1-5; weak D call: TRBD1 (6 bases). Trimming cost V 1 base and J 4 bases, with 8 bases left between them. This CDR3 has 14 residues. In germline, CDR1 is SGHTA, CDR2 FQGNSA. CDR3 sequence (DNA): TGTGCCAGCAGCTTAGGACAGGCTAATCAGCCCCAGCATTTT. Residues: CASSLGQANQPQHF.

The CDR3 DNA reads as TGTGCCAGCAGTTACTCGAGGCATAGCGAGAACACTGAAGCTTTCTTT. Translating gives CASSYSRHSENTEAFF. The V gene is TRBV6-5, the J gene TRBJ1-1; D gene ambiguous. CDR1 and CDR2 (germline): MNHEY, SVGAGI. The CDR3 has 16 amino acids. Trimming took 0 bases from V and 1 from J, leaving 12 bases between them.

The rearrangement joins TRBV29-1 to TRBJ1-3; D may be TRBD1 (6 bases). The germline V gene encodes CDR1 SQVTM and CDR2 ANQGSEA. Trimming took 4 bases from V and 2 from J, leaving 12 bases between them. The CDR3 runs to 14 residues. CDR3 amino acids: CSVVTGGPGNTIYF. In nucleotides, the CDR3 is TGCAGCGTTGTTACGGGGGGCCCTGGAAACACCATATATTTT. Full variable domain (remainder filled in from reference TRBV29-1 and TRBJ1-3): SAVISQKPSRDICQRGTSLTIQCQVDSQVTMMFWYRQQPGQSLTLIATANQGSEATYESGFVIDKFPISRPNLTFSTLTVSNMSPEDSSIYLCSVVTGGPGNTIYFGEGSWLTVV.

This clone was detected a few times. The DNA of the CDR3 is TGTGCCAGTGCCTCTCTGGGGGGTAGGCGTCAGCCCCAGCATTTT. Protein sequence: CASASLGGRRQPQHF. This sequence joins TRBV19 and TRBJ1-5; D might be TRBD1 (5 bases). This CDR3 has 15 residues. Germline V gene sequence: CDR1 LNHDA, CDR2 SQIVND (reference sequence). Trimming took 8 bases from V and 6 from J, leaving 20 bases between them.

The chain is built from TRBV5-1 and TRBJ1-4; 9 bases align to TRBD1. CDR1 is SGHRS, CDR2 YFSETQ, per germline. The CDR3 loop spans 15 amino acids. V dropped 6 bases and J dropped 7; count of bases not matched to a gene: 10. In nucleotides, the CDR3 is TGCGCCAGCACCACAGGGGGCGAAGGGGGTGAAAAACTGTTTTTT. Translating it yields CASTTGGEGGEKLFF.

The chain links TRBV18 to TRBJ2-7; 7 bases are a match to TRBD2. The CDR3 sequence is 15 residues long. Germline V gene sequence: CDR1 KGHSH, CDR2 LQKENI. V lost 3 bases to trimming and J lost 0 bases; unmatched junction nucleotides: 5. This CDR3 is CASSPQGGSSYEQYF. The CDR3 region has the DNA TGTGCCAGCTCACCGCAGGGAGGGAGCTCCTACGAGCAGTACTTC.